This TCR beta chain came from a study of Ad26.COV2.S vaccination and SARS-CoV-2 variants. Sequencing was performed with immunoSEQ multiplex PCR; in TCRdb, only in-frame clones are kept and a portion is missing. The sample lists 150,000 to 200,000 clones; 87% were seen once. General observations from the study: Researchers reported similar non-spike TCR breadth in vaccine and placebo recipients. Total T cell responses were possibly underestimated by TCR breadth and depth analyses.

Of note for this clone: Antigen unknown.

This CDR3 is 13 amino acids long. V lost 3 bases to trimming and J lost 3 bases; unmatched junction nucleotides: 2. Germline CDR1 and CDR2: LNHDA and SQIVND (reference sequence). The chain employs TRBV19 and TRBJ2-7; TRBD1 matches 7 bases. The sequence was collected from a human donor who had recovered from COVID-19. The sample in question was peripheral blood, obtained after recovery from COVID-19. The CDR3 nucleotides are TGTGCCAGTAGTATCCGACAGGGCTACGAGCAGTACTTC. Encoded protein: CASSIRQGYEQYF.